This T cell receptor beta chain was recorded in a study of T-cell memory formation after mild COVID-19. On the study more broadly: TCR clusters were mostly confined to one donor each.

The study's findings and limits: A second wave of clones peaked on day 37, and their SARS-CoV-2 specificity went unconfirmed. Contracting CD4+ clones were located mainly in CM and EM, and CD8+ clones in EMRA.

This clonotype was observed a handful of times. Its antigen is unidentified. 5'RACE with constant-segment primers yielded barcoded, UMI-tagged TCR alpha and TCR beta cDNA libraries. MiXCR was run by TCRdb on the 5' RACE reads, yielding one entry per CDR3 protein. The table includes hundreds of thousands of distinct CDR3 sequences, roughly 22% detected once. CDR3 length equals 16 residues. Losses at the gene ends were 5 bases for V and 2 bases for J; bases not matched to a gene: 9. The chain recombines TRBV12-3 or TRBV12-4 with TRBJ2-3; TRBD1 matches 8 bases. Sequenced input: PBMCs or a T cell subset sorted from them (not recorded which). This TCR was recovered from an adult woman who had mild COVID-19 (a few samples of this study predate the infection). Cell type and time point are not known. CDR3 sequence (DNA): TGTGCCAGCAGTCCCCAGGGGGCTAGTACCACAGATACGCAGTATTTT. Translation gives CASSPQGASTTDTQYF.